Listed below are T cell receptor beta chains from one sample, sequenced in a study of blood T cell repertoires in COVID-19. Clones were read by immunoSEQ multiplex PCR, and TCRdb kept only the in-frame ones, dropping some. The sample consists of approximately 240,000 clones, around 83% of them appearing once. The sample consisted of peripheral blood. All receptors derive from a man aged 50 to 59 who had recovered from COVID-19. Both conserved end residues are part of each CDR3. The D gene is left open where the match is weak. Clone sizes are given selectively: once, few, many, or a class where the clone is expanded.

v_call	j_call	clone_size	d_call	cdr3_nt	cdr3_aa
TRBV7-6	TRBJ2-1	.	TRBD2	TGTGCCAGCAGCTTCGCTAGCGGGAGGGTCTACAATGAGCAGTTCTTC	CASSFASGRVYNEQFF
TRBV28	TRBJ2-5	.	TRBD1	TGTGCCAGCAGTTTACCCGGCCACACGACAGGGGGCGAGACCCAGTACTTC	CASSLPGHTTGGETQYF
TRBV3-1/TRBV3-2	TRBJ2-1	.	TRBD2	TGTGCCAGCAGCCAGGCCGGGACTACCCAAAATGAGCAGTTCTTC	CASSQAGTTQNEQFF
TRBV13	TRBJ2-7	.	TRBD1	TGTGCCAGCAGCCCTGGGACAGGGGGTGTCTCCGAGCAGTACTTC	CASSPGTGGVSEQYF
TRBV30	TRBJ1-2	.	.	TGTGCCTGGAGTTCTACAGGGACCCCACATAACTATGGCTACACCTTC	CAWSSTGTPHNYGYTF
TRBV7-2	TRBJ2-3	.	TRBD2	TGTGCCAGCAGCTTAGAGGGCGGGAGGGGCACAGATACGCAGTATTTT	CASSLEGGRGTDTQYF
TRBV24-1	TRBJ2-3	.	.	TGTGCCACCAGTGATTCTTCCGGAGTCACAGATACGCAGTATTTT	CATSDSSGVTDTQYF
TRBV15	TRBJ2-5	.	TRBD2	TGTGCCACCAGCAGAGATATTCACCGGGGAACTAGCGGGATGCTGGAGACCCAGTACTTC	CATSRDIHRGTSGMLETQYF
TRBV7-6	TRBJ1-5	.	.	TGTGCCAGCAGCTTACGTCTTGATCAGCCCCAGCATTTT	CASSLRLDQPQHF
TRBV19	TRBJ2-1	.	TRBD1	TGTGCCAGTAGGGAACGGGGACAGGGATACGTTAAAGAGCAGTTCTTC	CASRERGQGYVKEQFF
TRBV3-1/TRBV3-2	TRBJ2-5	.	.	TGTGCCAGCAGCCAAGAGACAGGAGAGACCCAGTACTTC	CASSQETGETQYF
TRBV2	TRBJ2-7	.	TRBD1	TGTGCCAGCACCGACTGGGGGGACAGGGGGCGGTACGAGCAGTACTTC	CASTDWGDRGRYEQYF
TRBV7-8	TRBJ2-7	few	TRBD2	TGTGCCAGCAGCTTACGCGGGAGGAACGAGCAGTACTTC	CASSLRGRNEQYF
TRBV7-8	TRBJ2-5	.	TRBD1	TGTGCCAGCAGCTTATACCCTCCGGGACAGGGAGGCGAGACCCAGTACTTC	CASSLYPPGQGGETQYF
TRBV19	TRBJ1-6	.	TRBD1	TGTGCCAGTAGTGCCCGACAGGGAGGTTGGTCACCCCTCCACTTT	CASSARQGGWSPLHF
TRBV5-5	TRBJ2-2	.	.	TGTGCCAGCAGCTTTTATCTTGCGAACCCCGGGGAGCTGTTTTTT	CASSFYLANPGELFF
TRBV19	TRBJ2-5	.	TRBD2	TGTGCCAGTAGTCCCCGCGCTAGCGGGGCCGGAGAGACCCAGTACTTC	CASSPRASGAGETQYF
TRBV2	TRBJ2-2	.	TRBD1	TGTGCCAGCATGGGGCAGGGGGTAACCGGGGAGCTGTTTTTT	CASMGQGVTGELFF
TRBV19	TRBJ2-2	.	TRBD2	TGTGCCAGTAGTTCCCGACTAGCGGGAGTTTTAGGGGAGCTGTTTTTT	CASSSRLAGVLGELFF
TRBV9	TRBJ2-1	.	.	TGTGCCAGCAGCGTAGGGGGAGGTAATGAGCAGTTCTTC	CASSVGGGNEQFF
TRBV27	TRBJ2-3	.	.	TGTGCCAGCAGTTCACTGCCGTTCGGGGGACGGGGAACAGATACGCAGTATTTT	CASSSLPFGGRGTDTQYF
TRBV7-6	TRBJ2-2	.	TRBD2	TGTGCCAGCAGCTTACGGCTAGCGGGCACCGGGGAGCTGTTTTTT	CASSLRLAGTGELFF
TRBV5-1	TRBJ2-5	.	TRBD2	TGCGCCAGCAGCTTCTCGACTAGCCCAGAGACCCAGTACTTC	CASSFSTSPETQYF
TRBV19	TRBJ2-7	.	.	TGTGCCACCTCGTTGGGCGGGGCAGGGGGCTACGAGCAGTACTTC	CATSLGGAGGYEQYF
TRBV10-1	TRBJ2-7	.	.	TGCGCCAGCAGTGATGGGACAACGAGCTCCTACGAGCAGTACTTC	CASSDGTTSSYEQYF
TRBV7-2	TRBJ2-1	once	.	TGTGCCAGCAGCTACCTAAGAGGGGGCAATGAGCAGTTCTTC	CASSYLRGGNEQFF
TRBV6-5	TRBJ2-3	.	.	TGTGCCAGCAGTTACCGCCTAACAGGGATGGTAGATACGCAGTATTTT	CASSYRLTGMVDTQYF
TRBV11-3	TRBJ2-1	.	.	TGTGCCAGCAGCTTAGTTTCTGTCAATGAGCAGTTCTTC	CASSLVSVNEQFF
TRBV5-6	TRBJ2-3	once	.	TGTGCCAGCAGCTTGGGTAGCGGCACAGATACGCAGTATTTT	CASSLGSGTDTQYF
TRBV7-7	TRBJ2-2	few	.	TGTGCCAGCAGCTTGGCAGGGCTGAACACCGGGGAGCTGTTTTTT	CASSLAGLNTGELFF
TRBV7-2	TRBJ1-3	.	.	TGTGCCAGCAGCCGCCCCCGAGGGGGAGTGAGGGGAAACACCATATATTTT	CASSRPRGGVRGNTIYF
TRBV27	TRBJ2-1	.	TRBD2	TGTGCCAGTGGACTAGACTCCTACAATGAGCAGTTCTTC	CASGLDSYNEQFF
TRBV9	TRBJ2-1	.	TRBD2	TGTGCCAGCAGCGGAGACCCCGGACTAGCGGGGTGGAGGGAGCAGTTCTTC	CASSGDPGLAGWREQFF
TRBV5-1	TRBJ2-2	.	.	TGCGCCAGCAGTCTCCCCGGAGCGAACACCGGGGAGCTGTTTTTT	CASSLPGANTGELFF
TRBV29-1	TRBJ2-3	once	TRBD2	TGCAGCGTTCGGCTTGGGACGGGGGGAGATACGCAGTATTTT	CSVRLGTGGDTQYF
TRBV30	TRBJ2-3	.	.	TGTGCCTGGAGTTGGTCAACTAAAGATACGCAGTATTTT	CAWSWSTKDTQYF
TRBV18	TRBJ1-1	.	.	TGTGCCAGCTCGGGAATAGGGGCCCCACCCGTGAGGAACACTGAAGCTTTCTTT	CASSGIGAPPVRNTEAFF
TRBV28	TRBJ2-7	.	TRBD1	TGTGCCAGCAGCCTTACAGGACAGGGAACTAACGAGCAGTACTTC	CASSLTGQGTNEQYF
TRBV30	TRBJ1-5	.	.	TGTGCCTGGAGTGGCAACAGGGCATCGGAGCCCCAGCATTTT	CAWSGNRASEPQHF
TRBV2	TRBJ2-2	.	TRBD2	TGTGCCAGCACTACCGGGAGGGCGAACACCGGGGAGCTGTTTTTT	CASTTGRANTGELFF
TRBV27	TRBJ2-1	.	TRBD1	TGTGCCAGCAGTTTATTGGCCTCGACAGGGGCCGTCAATGAGCAGTTCTTC	CASSLLASTGAVNEQFF
TRBV27	TRBJ2-1	.	TRBD2	TGTGCCAGCAGTTCCGGACTAGCGGGTCCCATTGAGCAGTTCTTC	CASSSGLAGPIEQFF
TRBV25-1	TRBJ2-7	.	TRBD2	TGTGCCAGCAGCCCCAGGCTAGCGGGAGGGCACGAGCAGTACTTC	CASSPRLAGGHEQYF
TRBV28	TRBJ2-1	.	TRBD2	TGTGCCAGCAGTTTAGACCCGGGACTAGCGGGACTGCGTGAGCAGTTCTTC	CASSLDPGLAGLREQFF
TRBV2	TRBJ1-4	.	.	TGTGCCAGCAGGGCAGTTTCTAATGAAAAACTGTTTTTT	CASRAVSNEKLFF
TRBV6-1	TRBJ2-1	.	TRBD2	TGTGCCAGCAGTGAATCGGTTTGGACTAGGCTTGGGGAGCAGTTCTTC	CASSESVWTRLGEQFF
TRBV5-6	TRBJ1-5	once	.	TGTGCCAGCAGCCGGGGTGGGAGTTCGGGAAGCAATCAGCCCCAGCATTTT	CASSRGGSSGSNQPQHF
TRBV27	TRBJ2-7	.	.	TGTGCCAGCAGTTTATGGGAGGGACATTACGAGCAGTACTTC	CASSLWEGHYEQYF
TRBV6-5	TRBJ1-1	.	.	TGTGCCAGCAGTTACTTAGAAAAAGCTTTCTTT	CASSYLEKAFF
TRBV7-2	TRBJ1-1	.	.	TGTGCCAGCAGCTTAGTAGTGGGGGCGGGCACTGAAGCTTTCTTT	CASSLVVGAGTEAFF
TRBV18	TRBJ1-3	.	TRBD1	TGTGCCAGCTCACCACCCCGTTCTGGAGACAGGGGAGCAAACACCATATATTTT	CASSPPRSGDRGANTIYF
TRBV6-6	TRBJ2-1	.	TRBD2	TGTGCCAGCAGTTACTCACTAGCGCCGCCCTACAATGAGCAGTTCTTC	CASSYSLAPPYNEQFF
TRBV19	TRBJ2-4	.	.	TGTGCCAGTAGCATCGGAGGGTACCAAGCCAAAAACATTCAGTACTTC	CASSIGGYQAKNIQYF
TRBV11-3	TRBJ2-5	few	.	TGTGCCAGCAGCACCGACAATTTAGGGACCCAGTACTTC	CASSTDNLGTQYF
TRBV6-6	TRBJ1-2	once	.	TGTGCCAGCGACCAGGGGACTAACTATGGCTACACCTTC	CASDQGTNYGYTF
TRBV6-5	TRBJ1-3	few	.	TGTGCCAGCAGGGCCCTGGACAGTCGTGACACCATATATTTT	CASRALDSRDTIYF
TRBV3-1/TRBV3-2	TRBJ2-1	.	TRBD1	TGTGCCAGCGCAGGGACAGCCCGGGGTGAGCAGTTCTTC	CASAGTARGEQFF
TRBV18	TRBJ2-2	.	TRBD1	TGTGCCAGCTCCATAACAGGGGGTTACACCGGGGAGCTGTTTTTT	CASSITGGYTGELFF
TRBV11-2	TRBJ2-1	once	.	TGTGCCAGCAGCCTAGACAGAGCGGTTTGGTTCTTC	CASSLDRAVWFF